The rows below give T cell receptor beta chains drawn from one sample of a study of blood T cell repertoires in COVID-19. Data came from immunoSEQ multiplex PCR; TCRdb stores just in-frame clones and leaves some out. The sample lists about 400,000 clones, roughly 88% seen once, with 2% to 2.5% in the top ten. Sequenced input: PBMCs or T cells enriched from blood (not recorded which). The origin of the receptors is a woman between 40 and 50 years old with acute COVID-19. CDR3s include the opening cysteine and the closing phenylalanine or tryptophan. Fields, in order: J gene, clone size, D gene, V gene, CDR3 DNA, CDR3 protein. D genes are given only for firm matches. Some rows have no size entry. The others give once, few or many, or a class for an expanded clone.

>TRBJ1-1|NA|TRBD1|TRBV4-2
TGTGCCAGCAGCCAGGTGACAGGGGGCATGACTGAAGCTTTCTTT
CASSQVTGGMTEAFF
>TRBJ1-5|few|TRBD1|TRBV30
TGTGCCTGGAACAGGGGAGCGGATCAGCCCCAGCATTTT
CAWNRGADQPQHF
>TRBJ1-5|NA|NA|TRBV18
TGTGCCAGCTCACCGACGGGGAATCAGCCCCAGCATTTT
CASSPTGNQPQHF
>TRBJ2-3|NA|NA|TRBV10-2
TGCGCCAGCAGCACCAGGGGAGGGCGCACAGATACGCAGTATTTT
CASSTRGGRTDTQYF
>TRBJ1-1|NA|TRBD1|TRBV5-6
TGTGCCAGCAGCTTGATGGACAGGGAGAACACTGAAGCTTTCTTT
CASSLMDRENTEAFF
>TRBJ2-7|NA|NA|TRBV5-1
TGCGCCAGCAGCCTGGGCGTGAGGGGGATCGGCGAGCAGTACTTC
CASSLGVRGIGEQYF
>TRBJ1-5|NA|NA|TRBV10-3
TGTGCCATCAGTGAGGGGGGACTTCCTAGCAATCAGCCCCAGCATTTT
CAISEGGLPSNQPQHF
>TRBJ2-7|NA|NA|TRBV27
TGTGCCAGCAGTTTATCGGGAGGCTACGAGCAGTACTTC
CASSLSGGYEQYF
>TRBJ2-1|NA|TRBD1|TRBV5-1
TGCGCCAGCAGCCCGGACAGGGACCTGTACAATGAGCAGTTCTTC
CASSPDRDLYNEQFF
>TRBJ2-3|NA|TRBD2|TRBV7-2
TGTGCCAGCAGCTTTGAGGGACTACCCGGGCTGGATACGCAGTATTTT
CASSFEGLPGLDTQYF
>TRBJ2-5|NA|TRBD2|TRBV11-3
TGTGCCAGCAGCTTGGGGCCCGGCCTAGCGGGGCAAGAGACCCAGTACTTC
CASSLGPGLAGQETQYF
>TRBJ2-5|once|TRBD1|TRBV10-2
TGCGCCAGCAGTGAGGGGGGACAGGGGTGGGAGACCCAGTACTTC
CASSEGGQGWETQYF
>TRBJ1-1|NA|TRBD1|TRBV6-5
TGTGCCAGCAGAAGACAGGGTCGGGCTGAAGCTTTCTTT
CASRRQGRAEAFF
>TRBJ2-1|NA|TRBD2|TRBV5-5
TGTGCCAGCAGCTTAGGGCGGGGGGGCGCCTACAATGAGCAGTTCTTC
CASSLGRGGAYNEQFF
>TRBJ2-7|NA|TRBD1|TRBV7-9
TGTGCCAGCAGCTCATCCACCCCGACAGGGCCTTGGGACGAGCAGTACTTC
CASSSSTPTGPWDEQYF
>TRBJ1-2|few|TRBD1|TRBV29-1
TGCAGCGTTGAAGGTACCGGGACAGGGGATGGCTACACCTTC
CSVEGTGTGDGYTF
>TRBJ2-7|NA|NA|TRBV5-1
TGCGCCAGCAGCTTGGTGGTATTGGGGTCAGGGGGAGGATACGAGCAGTACTTC
CASSLVVLGSGGGYEQYF
>TRBJ2-7|NA|TRBD1|TRBV7-9
TGTGCCAGCAGCTCCGGACAGGGAGATTACGAGCAGTACTTC
CASSSGQGDYEQYF
>TRBJ2-7|NA|TRBD2|TRBV7-9
TGTGCCAGCAGCTTAGCGGCGGGGGGGCGCGACGAGCAGTACTTC
CASSLAAGGRDEQYF
>TRBJ2-1|NA|NA|TRBV7-9
TGTGCCAGCAGCTCAACGGGGGACTCCTACGACAATGAGCAGTTCTTC
CASSSTGDSYDNEQFF
>TRBJ2-1|NA|TRBD2|TRBV4-1
TGCGCCAGCAGCCAAGATGCGGGGGGGGCAGGTGAGCAGTTCTTC
CASSQDAGGAGEQFF
>TRBJ2-1|NA|NA|TRBV3-1/TRBV3-2
TGTGCCAGCAGCCAAGGTAATTATCTAGCCGGGGAGCAGTTCTTC
CASSQGNYLAGEQFF
>TRBJ2-1|NA|TRBD2|TRBV11-3
TGTGCCAGCAGCTTGGAAGCGGGGGAGCGGTTCTTC
CASSLEAGERFF
>TRBJ1-6|NA|TRBD1|TRBV3-1/TRBV3-2
TGTGCCAGCAGCCAGAGAACAGGGGGCGAGTCACCCCTCCACTTT
CASSQRTGGESPLHF
>TRBJ1-5|NA|TRBD1|TRBV5-1
TGCGCCAGCAGCTTGGACACTTCCGGGACAGGGGGTCGGCGGGGCAATCAGCCCCAGCATTTT
CASSLDTSGTGGRRGNQPQHF
>TRBJ1-1|NA|TRBD1|TRBV18
TGTGCCAGCAAAGCGGGACAGGGTTCGAACACTGAAGCTTTCTTT
CASKAGQGSNTEAFF
>TRBJ2-5|NA|NA|TRBV24-1
TGTGCCACCAGTGATCTGGAGAGGGAGACCCAGTACTTC
CATSDLERETQYF
>TRBJ1-3|NA|NA|TRBV4-1
TGCGCCAGCAGTATAATAGGGGGTAACTCTGGAAACACCATATATTTT
CASSIIGGNSGNTIYF
>TRBJ1-2|NA|NA|TRBV6-1
TGTGCCAGCAGTGACGTCAGAAACTATGGCTACACCTTC
CASSDVRNYGYTF
>TRBJ2-4|NA|TRBD1|TRBV7-8
TGTGCCAGCAGCCCGGAACAGGGGGAAGACATTCAGTACTTC
CASSPEQGEDIQYF
>TRBJ2-1|NA|NA|TRBV29-1
TGCAGCGTTGAAGATCCGCTAGAAGGGGGCAATGAGCAGTTCTTC
CSVEDPLEGGNEQFF
>TRBJ1-6|NA|NA|TRBV5-1
TGCGCCAGCAGCTTGGATCCAGGCCTAAATTCACCCCTCCACTTT
CASSLDPGLNSPLHF
>TRBJ2-4|NA|TRBD1|TRBV18
TGTGCCAGCTCACCATGGGACAGAGTTCTAGCCAAAAACATTCAGTACTTC
CASSPWDRVLAKNIQYF
>TRBJ1-2|NA|NA|TRBV2
TGTGCCAGCAGTGAGCAGGGTGATGGCTACACCTTC
CASSEQGDGYTF
>TRBJ1-3|NA|NA|TRBV2
TGTGCCAGCAGCCTGTCCAGGGGAGAAGGAAACACCATATATTTT
CASSLSRGEGNTIYF
>TRBJ2-5|NA|NA|TRBV7-2
TGTGCCAGCAGCTTTTCAGGGGCCAGAGAGACCCAGTACTTC
CASSFSGARETQYF
>TRBJ2-5|NA|NA|TRBV12-3/TRBV12-4
TGTGCCAGCAGTTTCCTAACTCAAGAGACCCAGTACTTC
CASSFLTQETQYF
>TRBJ2-2|once|TRBD2|TRBV7-8
TGTGCCAGCAGCCCTACGGGGGGGATCGCCGGGGAGCTGTTTTTT
CASSPTGGIAGELFF
>TRBJ1-1|NA|NA|TRBV6-5
TGTGCCAGCAGGGATGGGGGCTCAAACACTGAAGCTTTCTTT
CASRDGGSNTEAFF
>TRBJ1-4|once|TRBD1|TRBV19
TGTGCCAGTAGTATCACCGGGACAGGGACCCGAACTAATGAAAAACTGTTTTTT
CASSITGTGTRTNEKLFF
>TRBJ2-3|NA|NA|TRBV9
TGTGCCAGCAGCGCCCTGACTAGCACAGATACGCAGTATTTT
CASSALTSTDTQYF
>TRBJ2-7|NA|NA|TRBV2
TGTGCCAGCAGCGGTACCGGGGACGAGCAGTACTTC
CASSGTGDEQYF
>TRBJ1-4|NA|NA|TRBV4-1
TGCGCCAGCAGCCAATTAGCGGGGTATGTGGAAAAACTGTTTTTT
CASSQLAGYVEKLFF
>TRBJ1-2|NA|TRBD1|TRBV5-8
TGTGCCAGCAGCAGCTGGGACAGGGGCGAATATGGCTACACCTTC
CASSSWDRGEYGYTF
>TRBJ1-6|NA|TRBD1|TRBV30
TGTGCCTGGAGTGCCACCCAGGGGGCTAATTCACCCCTCCACTTT
CAWSATQGANSPLHF